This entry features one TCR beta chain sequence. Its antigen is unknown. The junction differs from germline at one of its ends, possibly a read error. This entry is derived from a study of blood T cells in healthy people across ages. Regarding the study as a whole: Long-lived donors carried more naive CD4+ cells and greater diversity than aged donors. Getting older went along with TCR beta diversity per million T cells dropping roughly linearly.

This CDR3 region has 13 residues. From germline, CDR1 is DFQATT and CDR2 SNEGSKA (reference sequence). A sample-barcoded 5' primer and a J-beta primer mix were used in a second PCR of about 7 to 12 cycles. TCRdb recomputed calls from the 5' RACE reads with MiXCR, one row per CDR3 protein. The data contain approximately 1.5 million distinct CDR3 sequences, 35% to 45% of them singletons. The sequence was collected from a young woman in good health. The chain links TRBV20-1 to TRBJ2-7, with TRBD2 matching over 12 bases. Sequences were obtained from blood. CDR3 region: CCASGRAWYEQYF. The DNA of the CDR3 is TGCTGTGCTAGCGGGAGGGCCTGGTACGAGCAGTACTTC.